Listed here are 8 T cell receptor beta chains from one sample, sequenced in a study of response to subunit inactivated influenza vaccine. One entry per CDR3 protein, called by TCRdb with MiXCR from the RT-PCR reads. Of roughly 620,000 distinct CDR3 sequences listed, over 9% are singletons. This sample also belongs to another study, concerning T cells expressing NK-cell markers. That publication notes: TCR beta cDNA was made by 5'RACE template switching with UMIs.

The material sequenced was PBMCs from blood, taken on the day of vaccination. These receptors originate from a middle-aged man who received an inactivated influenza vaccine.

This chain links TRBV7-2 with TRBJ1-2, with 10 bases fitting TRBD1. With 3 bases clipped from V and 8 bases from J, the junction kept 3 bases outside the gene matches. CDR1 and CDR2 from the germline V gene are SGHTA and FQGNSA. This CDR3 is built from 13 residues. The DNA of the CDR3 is TGTGCCAGCAGCTTGGACAGGGGGAGCGGCTACACCTTC. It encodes CASSLDRGSGYTF.

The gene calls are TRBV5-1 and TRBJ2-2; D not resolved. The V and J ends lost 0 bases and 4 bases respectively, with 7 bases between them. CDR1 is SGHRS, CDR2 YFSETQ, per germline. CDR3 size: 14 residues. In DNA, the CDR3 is TGCGCCAGCAGCTTGGCCGGGTCCACCGGGGAGCTGTTTTTT. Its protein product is CASSLAGSTGELFF.

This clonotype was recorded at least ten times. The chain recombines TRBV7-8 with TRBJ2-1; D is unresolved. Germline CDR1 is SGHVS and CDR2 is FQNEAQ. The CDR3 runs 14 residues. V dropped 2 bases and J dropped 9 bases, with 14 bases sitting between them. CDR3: CASSLLLGGFEQFF. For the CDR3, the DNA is TGTGCCAGCAGCTTACTCCTCGGCGGTTTTGAGCAGTTCTTC.

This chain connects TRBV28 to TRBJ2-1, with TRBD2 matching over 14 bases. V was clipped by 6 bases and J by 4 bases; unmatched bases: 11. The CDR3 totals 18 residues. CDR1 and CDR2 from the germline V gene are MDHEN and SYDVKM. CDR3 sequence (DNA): TGTGCCAGCAGCCAGCTGGGACTAGCGGGAGTAGGGTACAATGAGCAGTTCTTC. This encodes CASSQLGLAGVGYNEQFF. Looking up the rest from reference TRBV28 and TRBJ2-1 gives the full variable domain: DVKVTQSSRYLVKRTGEKVFLECVQDMDHENMFWYRQDPGLGLRLIYFSYDVKMKEKGDIPEGYSVSREKKERFSLILESASTNQTSMYLCASSQLGLAGVGYNEQFFGPGTRLTVL.

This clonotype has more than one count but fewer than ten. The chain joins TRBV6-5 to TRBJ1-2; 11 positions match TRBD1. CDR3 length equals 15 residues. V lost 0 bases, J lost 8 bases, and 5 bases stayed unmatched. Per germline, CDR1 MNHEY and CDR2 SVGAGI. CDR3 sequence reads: CASSYSGQGAGGYTF. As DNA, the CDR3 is TGTGCCAGCAGTTACTCCGGACAGGGGGCGGGCGGCTACACCTTC.

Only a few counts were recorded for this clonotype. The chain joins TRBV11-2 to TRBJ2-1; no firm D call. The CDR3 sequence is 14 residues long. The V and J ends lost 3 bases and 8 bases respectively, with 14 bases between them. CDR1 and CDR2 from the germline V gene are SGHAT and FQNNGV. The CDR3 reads CASSFETNRDEQFF. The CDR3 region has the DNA TGTGCCAGCAGCTTCGAGACAAATCGCGATGAGCAGTTCTTC.

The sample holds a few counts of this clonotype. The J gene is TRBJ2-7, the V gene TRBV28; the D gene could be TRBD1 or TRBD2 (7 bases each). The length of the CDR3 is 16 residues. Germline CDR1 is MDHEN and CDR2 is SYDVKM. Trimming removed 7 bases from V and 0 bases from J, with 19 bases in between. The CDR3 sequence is CASNPGGAFSSYEQYF. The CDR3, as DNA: TGTGCCAGCAATCCAGGGGGGGCTTTCAGCTCCTACGAGCAGTACTTC.

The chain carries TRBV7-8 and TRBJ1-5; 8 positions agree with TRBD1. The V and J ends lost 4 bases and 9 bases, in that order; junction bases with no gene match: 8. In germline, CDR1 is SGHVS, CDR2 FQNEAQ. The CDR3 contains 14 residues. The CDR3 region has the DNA TGTGCCAGCAGCTCTCGACAGGGGAGAATGCCCCAGCATTTT. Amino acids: CASSSRQGRMPQHF.